What follows are 13 T cell receptor beta chains derived from one specimen sequenced in a study of blood T cell repertoires in COVID-19. Profiled with immunoSEQ multiplex PCR; TCRdb holds only in-frame clones, not every one. This sample yields 150,000 or so clones, of which 87% are seen a single time; 3.5% to 4.5% belongs to the top ten. The sample comprised PBMCs or T cells enriched from blood (not recorded which). Receptor source: a middle-aged woman who had been exposed to COVID-19.

This chain uses TRBV5-5 with TRBJ1-1; the D gene is possibly TRBD1 (5 bases). The CDR3 runs to 13 residues. The germline gives CDR1 SGHKS, CDR2 YYEKEE (reference sequence). The V and J ends lost 7 bases and 10 bases respectively, with 20 bases between them. CDR3 residues: CASAPTRAILAFF. The CDR3 nucleotides read TGTGCCAGCGCCCCTACCAGGGCCATATTAGCTTTCTTT.

The count of this clone is one. The chain uses TRBV29-1 and TRBJ2-7; TRBD1 is a possible D gene (5 bases). CDR1 and CDR2 from the germline V gene are SQVTM and ANQGSEA. This CDR3 comprises 12 residues. V gave up 0 bases and J gave up 7 bases, with 10 bases separating them. CDR3 sequence (DNA): TGCAGCGTTGAAGATCAGGGAAAGGAGCAGTACTTC. As protein: CSVEDQGKEQYF.

This chain joins TRBV7-2 and TRBJ2-2; 7 nucleotides match TRBD2. V trimming: 0 bases; J trimming: 13 bases; junction bases outside the gene matches: 14. Per the germline V gene, CDR1 is SGHTA and CDR2 is FQGNSA. The CDR3 length is 16 residues. Written as DNA, the CDR3 is TGTGCCAGCAGCTTAGCCCCATCCTCACGGGAGGAAGGGCTGTTTTTT. Residues: CASSLAPSSREEGLFF. Based on the CDR3 plus reference TRBV7-2 and TRBJ2-2, the full variable domain is GAGVSQSPSNKVTEKGKDVELRCDPISGHTALYWYRQSLGQGLEFLIYFQGNSAPDKSGLPSDRFSAERTGGSVSTLTIQRTQQEDSAVYLCASSLAPSSREEGLFFGEGSRLTVL.

This chain links TRBV29-1 with TRBJ2-1; TRBD1 matches at 10 bases. Per the germline V gene, CDR1 is SQVTM and CDR2 is ANQGSEA. This CDR3 comprises 13 residues. J lost 7 bases, V lost 6 bases, and 6 bases had no gene match. CDR3 sequence (DNA): TGCAGCGTCTGGGGGGGACAGGGGAATGAGCAGTTCTTC. The encoded protein is CSVWGGQGNEQFF.

The rearrangement links TRBV7-9 to TRBJ1-2, with 8 positions matching TRBD1. The length of the CDR3 is 16 residues. V lost 6 bases to trimming and J lost 6 bases; unmatched junction nucleotides: 15. Germline V gene lookup returns CDR1 SEHNR and CDR2 FQNEAQ (reference sequence). The CDR3 nucleotides are TGTGCCAGCAGAAGATCCGATTCAGGGGGCGCGAATGGCTACACCTTC. It specifies CASRRSDSGGANGYTF.

The chain joins TRBV5-1 to TRBJ1-6, with 8 bases lining up with TRBD1. The V gene end was trimmed by 0 bases and the J gene end by 9 bases; junction bases not matched to a gene: 5. The CDR3 sequence is 15 residues long. Germline assignment: CDR1 SGHRS and CDR2 YFSETQ. The CDR3 loop reads CASSLGQGRSSPLHF. The DNA of the CDR3 is TGCGCCAGCAGCTTGGGACAGGGGAGGAGTTCACCCCTCCACTTT.

The V call is TRBV28, the J call TRBJ1-2; D is undetermined. The length of the CDR3 is 15 residues. Germline V gene data show CDR1 as MDHEN and CDR2 as SYDVKM. The CDR3: CALREPTFTNYGYTF. Here the CDR3 DNA reads TGTGCTCTCCGGGAGCCCACCTTTACGAACTATGGCTACACCTTC.

This clone was observed once. The V and J genes are TRBV28 and TRBJ2-7, with D possibly TRBD1 on 5 matching bases. This CDR3 spans 13 amino acids. Germline V lookup: CDR1 MDHEN, CDR2 SYDVKM. Trimming pared 6 bases from V and 5 bases from J, leaving 14 bases between. The CDR3 spells CASSKTDSHEQYF. CDR3 bases: TGTGCCAGCAGCAAGACCGACAGTCACGAGCAGTACTTC.

The chain combines TRBV5-1 with TRBJ1-1; 7 bases match TRBD1. The V segment lost 4 bases and the J segment 4 bases; nucleotides outside the gene matches: 7. Germline lookup yields CDR1 SGHRS and CDR2 YFSETQ. This CDR3 is built from 14 residues. The CDR3 loop reads CASSQKQGTTEAFF. The CDR3, as DNA: TGCGCCAGCAGCCAAAAACAGGGGACCACTGAAGCTTTCTTT.

On this clone: Compared with germline, one end of the junction differs, possibly owing to a read error. This sequence joins TRBV11-2 and TRBJ1-4, with 7 bases aligning to TRBD1. CDR1 is SGHAT, CDR2 FQNNGV, per germline. There are 14 residues in the CDR3. This CDR3 is CASSSLTGTWGTVF. CDR3 DNA: TGTGCCAGCAGCTCCCTGACAGGGACGTGGGGAACCGTTTTT.

The V and J genes are TRBV28 and TRBJ1-5; 8 bases are a match to TRBD1. From germline, CDR1 is MDHEN and CDR2 SYDVKM. Trimming removed 6 bases from V and 2 bases from J; junction bases left unmatched: 9. CDR3 length equals 16 residues. CDR3 DNA sequence: TGTGCCAGCAGCGATCTCGACAGGGGTGGCAATCAGCCCCAGCATTTT. Translating it yields CASSDLDRGGNQPQHF.

V gene TRBV5-4 combines with J gene TRBJ2-7, with 9 bases fitting TRBD1. V was pared by 1 base and J by 5 bases, with 4 bases of the junction left unmatched. Germline loops: CDR1 SGHNT, CDR2 YYREEE (reference sequence). The CDR3 has 14 residues. For the CDR3, the DNA is TGTGCCAGCAGCTTGTGGACAGGGGCCCACGAGCAGTACTTC. It is translated as CASSLWTGAHEQYF.

This chain uses TRBV2 with TRBJ1-2; TRBD1 might be the D (6 bases). Trimming cost V 6 bases and J 8 bases, with 13 bases left between them. CDR1 is SNHLY, CDR2 FYNNEI, per germline. This CDR3 has 12 amino acids. The CDR3 sequence is CASSRVGGGYTF. The CDR3 DNA follows: TGTGCCAGCAGCCGCGTAGGGGGAGGCTACACCTTC.